Each of the 21 T cell receptor beta chains below was sequenced from the same sample in a study of blood T cells in healthy people across ages. Combining a sample-barcoded 5' primer with a J-beta primer mix, a second PCR ran for roughly 7 to 11 cycles. TCRdb ran MiXCR on the 5' RACE reads and lists one entry per CDR3 protein. The data contain around 1,800,000 distinct CDR3 sequences, 35% to 50% of them singletons. Material: blood. All receptors derive from a human donor in good health.

This clonotype was detected only once. A much larger clone sits a single nucleotide away, making a read error possible. The rearrangement links TRBV7-9 to TRBJ2-3; D remains unclear. The length of the CDR3 is 13 residues. Per the germline V gene, CDR1 is SEHNR and CDR2 is FQNEAQ (reference sequence). The chain's CDR3 is CASSLDAADTRYF. The CDR3 nucleotides are TGTGCCAGCAGCTTAGACGCGGCAGATACGCGGTATTTT.

This clonotype has just a few counts. The rearrangement uses TRBV7-2 and TRBJ2-7; TRBD2 agrees at 9 bases. After removal of 3 bases from V and 3 bases from J, the junction contained 6 bases not matched to a gene. CDR1 and CDR2 from the germline V gene are SGHTA and FQGNSA. CDR3 length: 15 amino acids. The chain's CDR3 is CASSLWTSEHYEQYF. In DNA form, the CDR3 reads TGTGCCAGCAGCTTGTGGACTAGCGAGCACTACGAGCAGTACTTC. The full variable domain, rest sourced from reference TRBV7-2 and TRBJ2-7, is GAGVSQSPSNKVTEKGKDVELRCDPISGHTALYWYRQSLGQGLEFLIYFQGNSAPDKSGLPSDRFSAERTGGSVSTLTIQRTQQEDSAVYLCASSLWTSEHYEQYFGPGTRLTVT.

The sample holds a few counts of this clonotype. The chain has TRBV7-2 and TRBJ1-1, with 11 bases fitting TRBD1. Trimming at V came to 1 base and at J to 5 bases, leaving 3 bases not matched to a gene. This CDR3 region has 15 residues. Germline loops: CDR1 SGHTA, CDR2 FQGNSA. The CDR3 DNA reads as TGTGCCAGCAGCTTAGGTGGGACAGGGGGGACTGAAGCTTTCTTT. As protein: CASSLGGTGGTEAFF.

CDR3 region: CSAREPRHSGEQYF. The DNA of the CDR3 is TGCAGTGCTAGGGAACCGCGGCATTCTGGGGAGCAGTACTTC. J is TRBJ2-7 and V is TRBV20-1; D is unresolved. Trimming took off 3 bases at V and 7 bases at J, with 19 bases between the two ends. Looked up from germline, CDR1 is DFQATT and CDR2 is SNEGSKA (reference sequence). The CDR3 sequence is 14 residues long.

A few counts support this clonotype. The V and J genes are TRBV7-9 and TRBJ2-7; TRBD2 agrees at 12 bases. V gave up 2 bases and J gave up 4 bases; unmatched junction bases: 12. The CDR3 has 18 amino acids. Germline V gene sequence: CDR1 SEHNR, CDR2 FQNEAQ (reference sequence). CDR3 in DNA: TGTGCCAGCAGCTTATCGGCTAGCGGGGGGGCCTCGAATTACGAGCAGTACTTC. Encoded protein: CASSLSASGGASNYEQYF.

This clonotype appeared a few times. The chain carries TRBV5-6 and TRBJ2-1; 8 bases line up with TRBD2. The CDR3 has 14 amino acids. Germline V CDR1 and CDR2: SGHDT, YYEEEE. V shed 9 bases, J shed 7 bases, and the junction held 12 bases outside the gene matches. The CDR3 region is CATGAGAPGNEQFF. The CDR3 bases are TGTGCCACCGGAGCGGGGGCACCAGGGAATGAGCAGTTCTTC.

The genes are TRBV20-1 and TRBJ2-5; 12 positions match TRBD1. Gene TRBJ2-7 matches the end of the DNA better, so the J call may be wrong. Germline V gene sequence: CDR1 DFQATT, CDR2 SNEGSKA (reference sequence). The CDR3 loop spans 14 amino acids. The chain's CDR3 is CSARGGTGGGEQYF. CDR3 DNA sequence: TGCAGTGCTAGAGGGGGGACAGGGGGCGGCGAGCAGTACTTC.

The table lists this clonotype with a count of one. The chain recombines TRBV7-2 with TRBJ1-2, with no clear D. This CDR3 has 16 amino acids. Germline loops: CDR1 SGHTA, CDR2 FQGNSA. The germline V and J ends were trimmed by 3 bases and 2 bases, with 16 bases remaining between them. The DNA of the CDR3 is TGTGCCAGCAGCTTTTTTCCTAGAGGAAGGAACTATGGCTACACCTTC. Translating gives CASSFFPRGRNYGYTF.

The rearrangement joins TRBV7-9 to TRBJ2-5; the D is unclear. From germline, CDR1 is SEHNR and CDR2 FQNEAQ (reference sequence). The CDR3 spans 15 residues. Between the trimmed V and J ends, which lost 5 bases and 1 base, there was a span of 14 bases. The CDR3 nucleotides are TGTGCCAGCAGCCCCGGTCCTAACCGCCAAGAGACCCAGTACTTC. Translated, it gives CASSPGPNRQETQYF.

This clonotype has only a few counts. J is TRBJ2-3 and V is TRBV9; D is uncertain. Germline values: CDR1 SGDLS, CDR2 YYNGEE. CDR3 length: 15 residues. Trimming shortened V by 0 bases and J by 3 bases, and 11 bases separated the two germline ends. CDR3 nucleotides: TGTGCCAGCAGCGTAGCGAACAAGGCTACAGATACGCAGTATTTT. Protein product: CASSVANKATDTQYF. The complete variable domain, with remaining parts taken from reference TRBV9 and TRBJ2-3, reads DSGVTQTPKHLITATGQRVTLRCSPRSGDLSVYWYQQSLDQGLQFLIQYYNGEERAKGNILERFSAQQFPDLHSELNLSSLELGDSALYFCASSVANKATDTQYFGPGTRLTVL.

Worth noting for this clonotype: Sequence at one end of the junction differs from germline and may be a read error. The rearrangement uses TRBV29-1 and TRBJ1-2; TRBD1 matches at 8 bases. The CDR3 runs to 11 residues. Germline loops: CDR1 SQVTM, CDR2 ANQGSEA. Here the CDR3 reads CSVTGGRGCTF. The CDR3 coding sequence is TGCAGCGTTACAGGGGGTCGTGGCTGCACCTTC.

The chain recombines TRBV20-1 with TRBJ1-5, with TRBD1 as a possible D gene (6 bases). The CDR3 spans 15 residues. Germline V gene sequence: CDR1 DFQATT, CDR2 SNEGSKA (reference sequence). V was cut by 5 bases and J by 1 base, with 15 bases left in between. CDR3 coding DNA: TGCAGTGCTCAGACTAACAGGGCGAGCAATCAGCCCCAGCATTTT. Protein: CSAQTNRASNQPQHF.

This clonotype was seen a few times. V gene TRBV4-3 combines with J gene TRBJ2-7; 9 bases are shared with TRBD2. CDR1 is LGHNA and CDR2 is YSLEER in the germline V gene. V gave up 1 base and J gave up 5 bases; unmatched junction bases: 9. CDR3 length equals 16 residues. The CDR3 region has the DNA TGCGCCAGCAGCCAAGGGTTAGGTCTAGCGGGGAACGAGCAGTACTTC. It codes for CASSQGLGLAGNEQYF.

V usage is TRBV6-6 and J usage is TRBJ1-4; D not certain. Germline V gene data show CDR1 as MNHNY and CDR2 as SVGAGI (reference sequence). V was cut by 3 bases and J by 4 bases, with 15 bases left in between. The CDR3 extends over 16 amino acids. CDR3 loop: CASSYWYNSLNEKLFF. CDR3 in DNA: TGTGCCAGCAGTTATTGGTATAACAGCCTTAATGAAAAACTGTTTTTT.

This chain connects TRBV20-1 to TRBJ2-7, with 8 nucleotides matching TRBD2. The CDR3 extends over 14 amino acids. The V and J ends lost 5 bases and 3 bases, in that order; junction bases with no gene match: 9. Germline CDR1 DFQATT, CDR2 SNEGSKA (reference sequence). The chain's CDR3 is CSAAQRAGGYEQYF. The CDR3 DNA follows: TGCAGTGCTGCGCAGCGGGCGGGAGGCTACGAGCAGTACTTC.

This chain connects TRBV12-5 to TRBJ2-5; D gene unclear. The germline V gene encodes CDR1 LGHNT and CDR2 FRNRAP. This CDR3 is 15 amino acids long. V was clipped by 1 base and J by 5 bases, with 14 bases between them. The CDR3 region is CASGLAVRSWETQYF. Written as DNA, the CDR3 is TGTGCTAGTGGTTTGGCGGTCCGAAGTTGGGAGACCCAGTACTTC.

This sequence joins TRBV2 and TRBJ2-3, with 10 bases lining up with TRBD1. V gave up 5 bases and J gave up 1 base; unmatched junction bases: 6. The CDR3 is 16 amino acids. Germline loops: CDR1 SNHLY, CDR2 FYNNEI. For the CDR3, the DNA is TGTGCCAGCAGTCGTATCGGGACAGGGGGCACAGATACGCAGTATTTT. It specifies CASSRIGTGGTDTQYF.

The CDR3 protein is CASQGSGGYTF. For the CDR3, the DNA is TGTGCCAGCCAGGGGAGCGGAGGCTACACCTTC. This chain connects TRBV28 to TRBJ1-2, with D perhaps TRBD1 (6 bases). V lost 8 bases and J lost 8, with 12 bases in between. The V gene's germline CDR1 is MDHEN and CDR2 SYDVKM. The CDR3 has 11 residues.

The chain recombines TRBV29-1 with TRBJ1-2; TRBD1 aligns across 8 bases. V lost 0 bases and J lost 4; bases outside the gene matches: 1. In germline, CDR1 is SQVTM, CDR2 ANQGSEA. The CDR3 extends over 13 amino acids. CDR3: CSVEEGTGYGYTF. CDR3 nucleotide sequence: TGCAGCGTTGAAGAAGGGACAGGCTATGGCTACACCTTC. The whole variable domain, remainder taken from reference TRBV29-1 and TRBJ1-2, is SAVISQKPSRDICQRGTSLTIQCQVDSQVTMMFWYRQQPGQSLTLIATANQGSEATYESGFVIDKFPISRPNLTFSTLTVSNMSPEDSSIYLCSVEEGTGYGYTFGSGTRLTVV.

There are a few counts of this clonotype. The rearrangement links TRBV20-1 to TRBJ2-1; 7 bases are a match to TRBD1. V was clipped by 6 bases and J by 2 bases; unmatched bases: 4. CDR3 length equals 13 residues. Germline V gene sequence: CDR1 DFQATT, CDR2 SNEGSKA (reference sequence). The CDR3 region is CSAPGQTYNEQFF. The CDR3 DNA reads as TGCAGTGCGCCGGGACAGACCTACAATGAGCAGTTCTTC.

The chain carries TRBV29-1 and TRBJ1-3, with D hard to call. CDR1 and CDR2 from the germline V gene are SQVTM and ANQGSEA. This CDR3 comprises 11 residues. V lost 5 bases to trimming and J lost 4 bases, with 6 bases between them. The CDR3 region is CSVTGGNTIYF. CDR3 DNA sequence: TGCAGCGTTACGGGAGGAAACACCATATATTTT. Complete variable domain (other parts from reference TRBV29-1 and TRBJ1-3): SAVISQKPSRDICQRGTSLTIQCQVDSQVTMMFWYRQQPGQSLTLIATANQGSEATYESGFVIDKFPISRPNLTFSTLTVSNMSPEDSSIYLCSVTGGNTIYFGEGSWLTVV.